Listed below are T cell receptor beta chains from one sample, sequenced in a study of high-grade serous ovarian cancer treatment subgroups. Assay: immunoSEQ multiplex PCR; the TCRdb copy retains only in-frame clones and omits some. The top ten clones hold 5.5% to 6.5% of a sample with 7,000 to 8,000 clones, approximately 72% of them seen once. The material sequenced was tumor tissue. Receptors were obtained from a human donor with high-grade serous ovarian cancer. The CDR3 runs from the conserved cysteine through the conserved F or W. D genes are given only for firm matches. The size entry is marked missing in some rows and otherwise reads once, few, many or a size class.

v_gene	d_gene	abundance	j_gene	CDR3aa	CDR3nt
TRBV7-3	TRBD1	once	TRBJ1-1	CASSRDRAEAFF	TGTGCCAGCAGCCGGGACAGAGCTGAAGCTTTCTTT
TRBV5-6	.	.	TRBJ2-3	CASSGAGDTQYF	TGTGCCAGCAGCGGCGCGGGGGATACGCAGTATTTT
TRBV27	TRBD1	.	TRBJ2-3	CASSWGDRGADTQYF	TGTGCCAGCAGTTGGGGGGACAGGGGCGCAGATACGCAGTATTTT
TRBV5-6	.	.	TRBJ1-2	CASSSLQGFYGYTF	TGTGCCAGCAGCTCGTTACAGGGATTCTATGGCTACACCTTC
TRBV11-2	TRBD2	.	TRBJ2-1	CASSQGGGGYNEQFF	TGCGCCAGCAGCCAAGGAGGCGGGGGCTACAATGAGCAGTTCTTC
TRBV6-1	.	few	TRBJ1-2	CASSESLGNYGYTF	TGTGCCAGCAGTGAGAGTTTGGGGAACTATGGCTACACCTTC
TRBV7-8	TRBD1	.	TRBJ1-2	CASSLPGTGGGYTF	TGTGCCAGCAGCTTACCGGGGACAGGGGGTGGCTACACCTTC
TRBV18	TRBD1	.	TRBJ1-5	CASSQGQTSNQPQHF	TGTGCCAGCTCACAGGGACAGACTAGCAATCAGCCCCAGCATTTT
TRBV11-2	TRBD2	.	TRBJ2-1	CASSSRLAGIWNEQFF	TGTGCCAGCAGCTCCAGACTAGCGGGAATATGGAATGAGCAGTTCTTC
TRBV18	TRBD1	.	TRBJ2-1	CASSLGTGEYEQFF	TGTGCCAGCTCACTGGGGACAGGGGAGTATGAGCAGTTCTTC
TRBV6-5	TRBD2	once	TRBJ2-3	CASKAGAGADTQYF	TGTGCCAGCAAGGCGGGAGCCGGGGCAGATACGCAGTATTTT
TRBV7-9	.	.	TRBJ1-6	CASSLWAENSPLHF	TGTGCCAGCAGCTTGTGGGCGGAGAATTCACCCCTCCACTTT
TRBV6-6	.	.	TRBJ1-4	CASRSHYAYNEKLFF	TGTGCCAGCAGATCACACTACGCCTATAATGAAAAACTGTTTTTT
TRBV5-4	.	.	TRBJ2-7	CASSQVLGYEQYF	TGTGCCAGCAGCCAAGTTTTGGGGTACGAGCAGTACTTC
TRBV18	.	.	TRBJ2-7	CASSPGGREQYF	TGTGCCAGCTCACCGGGGGGACGCGAGCAGTACTTC
TRBV14	.	.	TRBJ1-3	CASSQTPPGSGNTIYF	TGTGCCAGCAGCCAGACCCCACCCGGTAGTGGAAACACCATATATTTT
TRBV6-5	TRBD1	once	TRBJ2-7	CASSLDRGLYEQYF	TGTGCCAGCAGTTTAGACAGGGGCCTCTACGAGCAGTACTTC
TRBV5-5	.	few	TRBJ1-5	CASSPVQSNQPQHF	TGTGCCAGCAGCCCTGTACAGAGCAATCAGCCCCAGCATTTT